This T cell receptor (beta chain) was documented in a study of long-term antiretroviral therapy in people with HIV. Study context: Earliest sampling preceded the 2015 immediate-ART recommendation by about a decade. Study-wide findings and caveats: CDR3 length ranges were narrower in HIV repertoires than in controls. Blood was collected between about 2003 and 2018, possibly under older ART regimens.

A remark on this clone: No antigen is known for it.

This CDR3 has 13 residues. J lost 8 bases, V lost 5 bases, and 6 bases had no gene match. CDR1 and CDR2 from the germline V gene are SGHTA and FQGNSA. The study used samples holding about 1-10 million cryopreserved PBMC before DNA extraction. The run of the v3.0 immunoSEQ assay was at survey level. Clones were read by immunoSEQ multiplex PCR, and TCRdb kept only the in-frame ones, dropping some. The sample includes 14,000 or so clones, under 80% of them seen just once. Source: unsorted PBMCs, taken 3.1 years after starting antiretroviral therapy. This receptor was identified in a man aged 40-49 years with HIV. The V call is TRBV7-2, the J call TRBJ1-2; TRBD1 matches at 9 bases. CDR3: CASSPRTGDGYTF. The CDR3 DNA is TGTGCCAGCAGCCCCCGGACAGGGGACGGCTACACCTTC.